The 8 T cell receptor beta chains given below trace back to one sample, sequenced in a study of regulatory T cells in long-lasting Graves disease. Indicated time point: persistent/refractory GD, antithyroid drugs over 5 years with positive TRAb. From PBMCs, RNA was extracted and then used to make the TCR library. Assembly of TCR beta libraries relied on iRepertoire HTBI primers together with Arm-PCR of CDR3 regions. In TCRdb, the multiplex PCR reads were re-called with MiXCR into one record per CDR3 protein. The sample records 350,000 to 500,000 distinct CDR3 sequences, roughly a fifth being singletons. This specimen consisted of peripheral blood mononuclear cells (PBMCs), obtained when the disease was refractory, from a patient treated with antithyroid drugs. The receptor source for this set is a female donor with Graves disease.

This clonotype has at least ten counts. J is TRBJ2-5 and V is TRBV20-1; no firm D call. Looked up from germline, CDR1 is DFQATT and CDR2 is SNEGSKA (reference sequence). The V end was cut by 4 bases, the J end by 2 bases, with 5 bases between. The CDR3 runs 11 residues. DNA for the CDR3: TGCAGTGCTACTAGACAAGAGACCCAGTACTTC. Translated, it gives CSATRQETQYF.

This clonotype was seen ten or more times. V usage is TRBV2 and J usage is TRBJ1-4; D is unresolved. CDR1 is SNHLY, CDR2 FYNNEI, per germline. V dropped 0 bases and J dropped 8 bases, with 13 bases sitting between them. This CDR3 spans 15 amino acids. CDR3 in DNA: TGTGCCAGCAGTGAAGCGCTTCCGGGTGGCGAAAAACTGTTTTTT. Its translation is CASSEALPGGEKLFF.

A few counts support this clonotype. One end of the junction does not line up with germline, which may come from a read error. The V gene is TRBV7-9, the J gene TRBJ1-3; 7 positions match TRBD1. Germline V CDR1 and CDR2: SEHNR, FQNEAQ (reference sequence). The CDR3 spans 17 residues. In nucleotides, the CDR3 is TGTGCCAGCAGTTTAGGGGGCCGGGGTCTCTCTGGAAACACCATATATTTT. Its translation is CASSLGGRGLSGNTIYF.

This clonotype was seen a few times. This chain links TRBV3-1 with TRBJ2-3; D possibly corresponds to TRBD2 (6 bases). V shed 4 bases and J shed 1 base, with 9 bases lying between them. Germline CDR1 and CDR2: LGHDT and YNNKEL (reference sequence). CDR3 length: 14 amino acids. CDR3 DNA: TGTGCCAGCAGCCGTAGCGGTCGCACAGATACGCAGTATTTT. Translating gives CASSRSGRTDTQYF.

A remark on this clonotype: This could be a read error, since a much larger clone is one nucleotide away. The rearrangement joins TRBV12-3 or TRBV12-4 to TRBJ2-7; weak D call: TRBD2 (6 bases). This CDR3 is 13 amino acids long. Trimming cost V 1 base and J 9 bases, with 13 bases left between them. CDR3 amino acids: CASSLGWAGGQYF. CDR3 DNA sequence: TGTGCCAGCAGTTTAGGGTGGGCCGGGGGGCAGTACTTC.

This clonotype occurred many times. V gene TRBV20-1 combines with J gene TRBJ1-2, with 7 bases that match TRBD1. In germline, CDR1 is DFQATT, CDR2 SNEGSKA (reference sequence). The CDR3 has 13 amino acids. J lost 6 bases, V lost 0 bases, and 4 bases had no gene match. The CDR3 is CSARDTRGDGYTF. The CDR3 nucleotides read TGCAGTGCTAGAGATACCAGGGGGGATGGCTACACCTTC.

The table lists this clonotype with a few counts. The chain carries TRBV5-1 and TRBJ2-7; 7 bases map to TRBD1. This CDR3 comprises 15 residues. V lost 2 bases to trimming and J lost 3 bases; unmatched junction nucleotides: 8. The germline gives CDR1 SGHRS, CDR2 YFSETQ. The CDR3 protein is CASSFSLAGGYEQYF. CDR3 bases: TGCGCCAGCAGCTTTTCGCTAGCAGGGGGCTACGAGCAGTACTTC.

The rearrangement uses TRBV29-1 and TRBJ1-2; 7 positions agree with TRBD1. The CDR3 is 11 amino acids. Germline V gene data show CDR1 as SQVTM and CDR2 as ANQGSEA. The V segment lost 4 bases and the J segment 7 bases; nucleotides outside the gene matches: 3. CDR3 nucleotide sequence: TGCAGCGTTGGAGGGGGCCTTGGCTACACCTTC. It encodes CSVGGGLGYTF.